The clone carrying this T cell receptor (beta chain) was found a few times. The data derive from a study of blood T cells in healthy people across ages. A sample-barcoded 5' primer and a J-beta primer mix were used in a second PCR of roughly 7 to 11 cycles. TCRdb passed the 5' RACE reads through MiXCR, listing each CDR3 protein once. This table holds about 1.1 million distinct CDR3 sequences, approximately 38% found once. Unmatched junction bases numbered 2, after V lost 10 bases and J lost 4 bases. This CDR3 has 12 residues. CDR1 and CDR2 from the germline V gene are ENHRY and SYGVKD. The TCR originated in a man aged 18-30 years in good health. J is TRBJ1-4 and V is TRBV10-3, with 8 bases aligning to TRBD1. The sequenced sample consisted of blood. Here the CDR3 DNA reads TGTGCCACCGGACAGGGTAATGAAAAACTGTTTTTT. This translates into CATGQGNEKLFF.